This is a list of T cell receptor beta chains from one sample in a study of T cells after yellow fever vaccination. TCRdb analysed the 5' RACE reads with MiXCR anew, one entry per CDR3 protein. Found here are approximately 550,000 distinct CDR3 sequences, 15% to 20% of them singletons; the top ten hold more than 13%. The input for sequencing was PBMCs, taken 15 days after the yellow fever booster vaccination. The receptors were gathered from a young man who received the YFV17D yellow fever vaccine. Each CDR3 is given with its conserved first and last residue. D genes are given only for firm matches. For some rows the clone size is stated as once, few or many, or as a class when expanded; others skip it.

clone size	V gene	D gene	J gene	CDR3 DNA	CDR3 protein
few	TRBV7-9	NA	TRBJ1-2	TGTGCCAGCAGGGGGACTTTCTATGGCTACACCTTC	CASRGTFYGYTF
NA	TRBV6-6	NA	TRBJ2-7	TGTGCCAGCAGCCGACAGCAGTACGTAGAGCAGTACTTC	CASSRQQYVEQYF
few	TRBV12-3/TRBV12-4	TRBD1	TRBJ2-6	TGTGCCAGCAGTTTGGGGACAGGGCTCGTAGGGGTTGGGGCCAACGTCCTGACTTTC	CASSLGTGLVGVGANVLTF
few	TRBV20-1	NA	TRBJ2-1	TGCAGTGCTAGGTCTAGCTATGAGCAGTTCTTC	CSARSSYEQFF
NA	TRBV5-6	NA	TRBJ2-5	TGTGCCAGCGGGGGTTTCGGTGTCGGGGACCAAGAGACCCAGTACTTC	CASGGFGVGDQETQYF
many	TRBV24-1	NA	TRBJ2-7	TGTGCCACCAGTGGCGACGAGCAGTACTTC	CATSGDEQYF
few	TRBV5-1	NA	TRBJ2-5	TGCGCCAGCCGGGGGCAAGAGACCCAGTACTTC	CASRGQETQYF
NA	TRBV20-1	TRBD1	TRBJ2-3	TGCAGTGCTAGAGATTCGGGGACAGGGAGAGGCACAGATACGCAGTATTTT	CSARDSGTGRGTDTQYF
few	TRBV12-3/TRBV12-4	NA	TRBJ2-1	TGTGCCAGCAGAAAAGCGGGGACAGGACATGAGCAGTTCTTC	CASRKAGTGHEQFF
few	TRBV7-2	NA	TRBJ2-3	TGTGCCAGCAGCTTAGAAGCCCTTCGCACAGATACGCAGTATTTT	CASSLEALRTDTQYF
NA	TRBV12-3/TRBV12-4	NA	TRBJ1-1	TGTGCCAGCAGTTGGACTCTCACTGAAGCTTTCTTT	CASSWTLTEAFF
few	TRBV4-2	TRBD1	TRBJ1-5	TGTGCCAGCAGCCAAGGTTTGGACAGGGGCTGGCAGCCCCAGCATTTT	CASSQGLDRGWQPQHF
few	TRBV12-3/TRBV12-4	TRBD1	TRBJ1-5	TGTGCCAGCAACGACAGGGGTGGGTGGAATCAGCCCCAGCATTTT	CASNDRGGWNQPQHF
few	TRBV23-1	TRBD2	TRBJ2-3	TGCGCCAGCACAGAGCGGGAAGTTAGCACAGATACGCAGTATTTT	CASTEREVSTDTQYF
once	TRBV3-1	NA	TRBJ2-7	TGTGCCAGCAGCCAATGGTGTTACGAGCAGTACTTC	CASSQWCYEQYF
once	TRBV11-1	NA	TRBJ2-7	TGTGCCAGCAGCTTAACGGACGGCCCCTACGAGCAGTACTTC	CASSLTDGPYEQYF
NA	TRBV12-3/TRBV12-4	NA	TRBJ1-4	TGTGCCAGCAGATCCGGGACCGTCGAGGGAAAACTGTTTTTT	CASRSGTVEGKLFF
NA	TRBV6-1	NA	TRBJ2-1	TGTGCCAGCAGCCGTGGGACTTACTACAATGAGCAGTTCTTC	CASSRGTYYNEQFF
NA	TRBV28	TRBD1	TRBJ1-3	TGTGCCACCCGGGACAGCTCTGGAAACACCATATATTTT	CATRDSSGNTIYF
NA	TRBV27	TRBD1	TRBJ1-1	TGTGCCAGCAAGGGGATCGGGACAGGGTCAAACACTGAAGCTTTCTTT	CASKGIGTGSNTEAFF
NA	TRBV6-5	NA	TRBJ2-2	TGTGCCAGCAGTTACTCGAGTTCTAACACCGGGGAGCTGTTTTTT	CASSYSSSNTGELFF
NA	TRBV7-2	NA	TRBJ2-6	TGTGCCAGCAGCTATAGGACCGGGGCCAACGTCCTGACTTTC	CASSYRTGANVLTF
NA	TRBV20-1	NA	TRBJ2-2	TGCAGTGCTAGCACTCGGGGGTCCGCCGGGGAGCTGTTTTTT	CSASTRGSAGELFF
NA	TRBV15	TRBD1	TRBJ1-1	TGTGCCACCTCGACAGGGGCGAACACTGAAGCTTTCTTT	CATSTGANTEAFF
few	TRBV6-6	NA	TRBJ2-7	TGTGCCAGCAGGTATCAATACGAGCAGTACTTC	CASRYQYEQYF
few	TRBV20-1	NA	TRBJ2-1	TGCAGTGCTAGAGATAGCGGCCCTAGGTACAATGAGCAGTTCTTC	CSARDSGPRYNEQFF
few	TRBV7-9	TRBD2	TRBJ2-7	TGTGCCAGCAGCTTAGAAACGGGAGGGATAAACGAGCAGTACTTC	CASSLETGGINEQYF
few	TRBV29-1	NA	TRBJ2-5	TGCAGCGTGAGTGACCCCGCTGGCGGAGAGACCCAGTACTTC	CSVSDPAGGETQYF
few	TRBV7-2	NA	TRBJ1-5	TGTGCCAGCAGCTTAGGTAGTAGAGTTAGCAATCAGCCCCAGCATTTT	CASSLGSRVSNQPQHF
few	TRBV12-3/TRBV12-4	NA	TRBJ2-5	TGTGCCAGCAGTTTATGGACCTCCCGGGAGACCCAGTACTTC	CASSLWTSRETQYF
few	TRBV28	TRBD1	TRBJ1-4	TGTGCCAGCAGAAACAGGGGGCAGGGGGGTGAAAAACTGTTTTTT	CASRNRGQGGEKLFF
few	TRBV15	TRBD2	TRBJ2-1	TGTGCCACCAGCAGACTAGCGGGAGTTTTAGGGACCTACAATGAGCAGTTCTTC	CATSRLAGVLGTYNEQFF
few	TRBV12-3/TRBV12-4	NA	TRBJ2-1	TGTGCCAGCAGTTTCCTTCTTGCGGGCCACGACAATGAGCAGTTCTTC	CASSFLLAGHDNEQFF
NA	TRBV10-3	TRBD2	TRBJ2-1	TGTGCCATCAGTGCTGGACTAGTGAATGAGCAGTTCTTC	CAISAGLVNEQFF
NA	TRBV18	NA	TRBJ2-4	TGTGCCAGCTCACCGAGGGATTTCAAAAACATTCAGTACTTC	CASSPRDFKNIQYF
many	TRBV29-1	NA	TRBJ2-1	TGCAGCGTTGATGGTAGCGGAGGGGGGAATGAGCAGTTCTTC	CSVDGSGGGNEQFF
few	TRBV5-1	NA	TRBJ2-7	TGCGCCAGCAGCTTAGACAGTCTCTACGAGCAGTACTTC	CASSLDSLYEQYF
NA	TRBV7-8	TRBD2	TRBJ2-2	TGTGCCAGCAGCCTGAGACCAGCGGGAGAGAGCACCGGGGAGCTGTTTTTT	CASSLRPAGESTGELFF
NA	TRBV12-3/TRBV12-4	TRBD2	TRBJ2-1	TGTGCCAGCAGTTTAGGGCTAGCGGGGGGCTCCTACAATGAGCAGTTCTTC	CASSLGLAGGSYNEQFF
NA	TRBV5-1	NA	TRBJ1-2	TGCGCCATCCTATTTTGGACAGCCCCGATGGAGAACTATGGCTACACCTTC	CAILFWTAPMENYGYTF
few	TRBV5-4	NA	TRBJ2-1	TGTGCCAGCAGCTTGGTGGGAGCCTACAATGAGCAGTTCTTC	CASSLVGAYNEQFF
NA	TRBV5-4	NA	TRBJ2-2	TGTGCCAGCAGCACGAGACAAAATGGCGTGACCGGGGAGCTGTTTTTT	CASSTRQNGVTGELFF
NA	TRBV3-1	TRBD2	TRBJ2-3	TGTGCCAGCAGCGATATACTAGCGGGAGGGCCTAGTACAGATACGCAGTATTTT	CASSDILAGGPSTDTQYF